Below, 30 T cell receptor beta chains from the same sample are listed, as sequenced in a study of blood T cell repertoires in COVID-19. TCRdb keeps only in-frame clones here, not all; method: immunoSEQ multiplex PCR. This table holds some 86,000 clones, less than 95% found once. The sequencing sample was made of peripheral blood. The source of these receptors is a human donor with active COVID-19. The donor label of this sample is uncertain.

V gene TRBV12-5 combines with J gene TRBJ2-3; 12 bases fit TRBD1. After removal of 1 base from V and 15 bases from J, the junction contained 5 bases not matched to a gene. This CDR3 has 13 residues. Germline lookup yields CDR1 LGHNT and CDR2 FRNRAP. This CDR3 reads CASGLEGDRGHYF. The CDR3 nucleotides are TGTGCTAGTGGTTTGGAAGGGGACAGGGGGCACTATTTT.

This rearrangement joins TRBV11-2 to TRBJ1-1; D call uncertain. Germline lookup yields CDR1 SGHAT and CDR2 FQNNGV. V lost 2 bases and J 0 bases, leaving 7 bases between the germline ends. The CDR3 spans 14 residues. The CDR3 DNA sequence: TGTGCCAGCAGCTTACTCCAGGTGAACACTGAAGCTTTCTTT. Translation: CASSLLQVNTEAFF.

The chain uses TRBV4-3 and TRBJ1-1, with D unclear. The CDR3 contains 13 residues. From germline, CDR1 is LGHNA and CDR2 YSLEER. The V gene lost 0 bases and the J gene lost 7 bases, with 9 bases spanning the gap. The CDR3 is CASSQETGVEAFF. CDR3 coding DNA: TGCGCCAGCAGCCAAGAAACCGGAGTTGAAGCTTTCTTT.

The sample holds one count of this clone. This chain connects TRBV11-2 to TRBJ2-5; TRBD2 agrees at 8 bases. V lost 5 bases, J lost 4 bases, and 9 bases stayed unmatched. In germline, CDR1 is SGHAT, CDR2 FQNNGV. The CDR3 runs 15 residues. The CDR3 loop is CASSDLAGGGETQYF. Written as DNA, the CDR3 is TGTGCCAGCAGCGATCTAGCGGGTGGAGGAGAGACCCAGTACTTC.

V and J are TRBV14 and TRBJ1-6; TRBD1 aligns across 7 bases. From germline, CDR1 is SGHDN and CDR2 FVKESK. This CDR3 contains 13 residues. Trimming took 7 bases from V and 9 from J; bases not matched to a gene: 6. The CDR3 reads CASTGTVGSPLHF. The CDR3 nucleotides read TGTGCCAGCACCGGGACAGTCGGTTCACCCCTCCACTTT.

This clone has only a few counts. V is TRBV6-5 and J is TRBJ2-7; D is uncertain. V gave up 5 bases and J gave up 0 bases, with 11 bases separating them. Germline V gives CDR1 MNHEY, CDR2 SVGAGI. The CDR3 totals 14 residues. The CDR3 loop reads CASSSRVGSYEQYF. In nucleotides, the CDR3 is TGTGCCAGCAGTAGTAGAGTTGGCTCCTACGAGCAGTACTTC.

The CDR3 region is CASSRDRGNRYEQYF. The CDR3 DNA reads as TGCGCCAGCAGCAGGGACAGGGGAAATCGCTACGAGCAGTACTTC. The chain carries TRBV5-1 and TRBJ2-7, with 10 bases matching TRBD1. This CDR3 contains 15 residues. CDR1 is SGHRS, CDR2 YFSETQ, per germline. Losses at the gene ends were 4 bases for V and 3 bases for J; bases not matched to a gene: 7.

The rearrangement links TRBV19 to TRBJ1-1, with TRBD1 matching over 7 bases. In germline, CDR1 is LNHDA, CDR2 SQIVND (reference sequence). CDR3 length equals 18 residues. After removal of 4 bases from V and 1 base from J, the junction contained 15 bases not matched to a gene. CDR3 residues: CASSTRQGNISGNTEAFF. For the CDR3, the DNA is TGTGCCAGTAGTACGCGACAGGGTAATATATCCGGGAACACTGAAGCTTTCTTT.

The chain recombines TRBV19 with TRBJ2-1, with D maybe TRBD2 (6 bases). V lost 8 bases, J lost 9 bases, and 11 bases lay in between. The CDR3 loop spans 11 amino acids. CDR1 is LNHDA, CDR2 SQIVND, per germline (reference sequence). CDR3: CASYQGGEQFF. The CDR3 DNA follows: TGTGCCAGTTATCAGGGAGGTGAGCAGTTCTTC. Drawing the rest from reference TRBV19 and TRBJ2-1, the complete variable domain is DGGITQSPKYLFRKEGQNVTLSCEQNLNHDAMYWYRQDPGQGLRLIYYSQIVNDFQKGDIAEGYSVSREKKESFPLTVTSAQKNPTAFYLCASYQGGEQFFGPGTRLTVL.

The genes are TRBV13 and TRBJ2-3; 9 nucleotides match TRBD2. J lost 4 bases, V lost 5 bases, and 13 bases had no gene match. This CDR3 comprises 17 residues. Germline values: CDR1 PRHDT, CDR2 FYEKMQ (reference sequence). The CDR3 here is CASSPRGRGGPADTQYF. Here the CDR3 DNA reads TGTGCCAGCAGCCCGCGAGGGCGGGGGGGCCCCGCAGATACGCAGTATTTT.

V gene TRBV2 combines with J gene TRBJ2-5, with D possibly TRBD2 on 6 matching bases. V was trimmed by 4 bases and J by 1 base, leaving 10 bases between them. Germline CDR1 SNHLY, CDR2 FYNNEI. The CDR3 totals 14 residues. This CDR3 reads CASSVGGRQETQYF. The CDR3 DNA follows: TGTGCCAGCAGTGTGGGGGGACGCCAAGAGACCCAGTACTTC.

The chain has TRBV7-2 and TRBJ2-7, with TRBD2 matching 9 bases. CDR1 is SGHTA and CDR2 is FQGNSA in the germline V gene. V gave up 5 bases and J gave up 0 bases; unmatched junction bases: 8. This CDR3 region has 16 residues. CDR3 protein: CASSPYASGDSYEQYF. CDR3 DNA sequence: TGTGCCAGCAGCCCTTACGCTAGCGGGGACTCCTACGAGCAGTACTTC.

CDR3 nucleotides: TGTGCCAGCAGCCAAGGAACCCTAGCGGGGGGTTTCAATGAGCAGTTCTTC. Translated, it gives CASSQGTLAGGFNEQFF. The chain employs TRBV14 and TRBJ2-1, with 11 bases matching TRBD2. Germline lookup yields CDR1 SGHDN and CDR2 FVKESK. The junction had 8 bases not matched to a gene; V was cut back by 1 base and J by 6 bases. CDR3 size: 17 residues.

This clone was recorded only once. The V and J genes are TRBV3-1 (or the pseudogene TRBV3-2) and TRBJ1-1; the D gene is possibly TRBD1 (5 bases). With 0 bases removed from V and 1 base from J, the gap between germline ends came to 9 bases. Germline CDR1 is LGHDT and CDR2 is YNNKEL (reference sequence). The CDR3 is 15 residues long. The CDR3 DNA follows: TGTGCCAGCAGCCAAGACCCGGGGGAGAACACTGAAGCTTTCTTT. This sequence encodes CASSQDPGENTEAFF.

This rearrangement joins TRBV5-4 to TRBJ2-1; TRBD2 matches at 8 bases. The CDR3 totals 19 residues. Germline CDR1 is SGHNT and CDR2 is YYREEE (reference sequence). Germline trimming cut 4 bases from V and 5 bases from J; bases unmatched to any gene: 20. CDR3: CASSNSGAISIPSDNEQFF. The CDR3 DNA reads TGTGCCAGCAGCAATAGCGGGGCCATATCCATCCCTTCAGACAATGAGCAGTTCTTC.

V is TRBV5-6 and J is TRBJ1-6; D uncertain. Per the germline V gene, CDR1 is SGHDT and CDR2 is YYEEEE. The CDR3 is made up of 12 amino acids. Between the trimmed V and J ends, which lost 9 bases and 1 base, there was a span of 5 bases. The CDR3 region is CATESYNSPLHF. The CDR3 DNA sequence: TGTGCCACTGAGTCCTATAATTCACCCCTCCACTTT.

V gene TRBV7-2 combines with J gene TRBJ2-7; D is unclear. Germline-derived CDR1 and CDR2 are SGHTA and FQGNSA. V dropped 0 bases and J dropped 4 bases, with 13 bases sitting between them. CDR3 size: 15 residues. CDR3 DNA: TGTGCCAGCAGCTTAGCCCCTTCGACCGGGTACGAGCAGTACTTC. Translation gives CASSLAPSTGYEQYF.

In its sample, this clone was seen once. The chain is built from TRBV19 and TRBJ1-1, with 11 positions matching TRBD1. Trimming cost V 4 bases and J 3 bases; bases outside gene matches: 10. Germline V CDR1 and CDR2: LNHDA, SQIVND (reference sequence). The CDR3 has 17 residues. As DNA, the CDR3 is TGTGCCAGTAGTACTCCCCCCGGGACAGGGGGGCACACTGAAGCTTTCTTT. Its translation: CASSTPPGTGGHTEAFF.

This sequence joins TRBV11-1 and TRBJ1-2, with no clear D. Germline CDR1 reads SGHAT; CDR2 reads FQDESV (reference sequence). Deletions cut 1 base from V and 5 bases from J, with 11 bases between. This CDR3 is built from 14 residues. CDR3 in amino acids: CASSLGNGPYGYTF. CDR3 bases: TGTGCCAGCAGCTTAGGAAACGGTCCTTATGGCTACACCTTC.

The chain couples TRBV3-1 (or the pseudogene TRBV3-2) to TRBJ2-7; perhaps TRBD1 as D (5 bases). V lost 6 bases to trimming and J lost 5 bases, with 20 bases between them. This CDR3 comprises 15 residues. Germline assignment: CDR1 LGHDT and CDR2 YNNKEL (reference sequence). CDR3: CASSHSTDSQDEQYF. CDR3 in DNA: TGTGCCAGCAGTCACTCGACCGACAGCCAGGACGAGCAGTACTTC.

The V gene is TRBV6-2 or TRBV6-3, the J gene TRBJ1-4; weak D call: TRBD1 (6 bases). With 4 bases removed from V and 7 bases from J, the gap between germline ends came to 13 bases. Germline assignment: CDR1 MNHEY and CDR2 SVGEGT. CDR3 size: 14 residues. CDR3: CASSLGGGREKLFF. CDR3 nucleotide sequence: TGTGCCAGCAGTTTGGGGGGGGGCCGTGAAAAACTGTTTTTT.

This chain joins TRBV27 and TRBJ2-3; TRBD2 matches 14 bases. The CDR3 runs 18 residues. CDR1 is MNHEY and CDR2 is SMNVEV in the germline V gene (reference sequence). V gave up 3 bases and J gave up 0 bases; unmatched junction bases: 5. The DNA of the CDR3 is TGTGCCAGCAGTTTCTTGACTAGCGGGGGGGCTAGCACAGATACGCAGTATTTT. Amino acid sequence: CASSFLTSGGASTDTQYF.

In this sample, this clone turned up once. The rearrangement joins TRBV19 to TRBJ1-2, with TRBD1 identical over 8 bases. The V gene's germline CDR1 is LNHDA and CDR2 SQIVND (reference sequence). The CDR3 length is 16 residues. Trimming cost V 0 bases and J 2 bases; bases outside gene matches: 5. The CDR3 sequence: CASSIDPGGVNYGYTF. Written as DNA, the CDR3 is TGTGCCAGTAGTATAGATCCAGGGGGCGTCAACTATGGCTACACCTTC.

The chain is built from TRBV13 and TRBJ1-1; no reliable D call. Trimming took 5 bases from V and 1 from J, leaving 17 bases between them. This CDR3 spans 16 amino acids. In germline, CDR1 is PRHDT, CDR2 FYEKMQ (reference sequence). The DNA for the CDR3 is TGTGCCAGCAGCCACTCGACATCCTTCGAGAACACTGAAGCTTTCTTT. Translation: CASSHSTSFENTEAFF.

The chain joins TRBV5-6 to TRBJ1-3; D is ambiguous. Germline V gene data show CDR1 as SGHDT and CDR2 as YYEEEE. The length of the CDR3 is 14 residues. V was clipped by 4 bases and J by 7 bases, with 15 bases between them. The CDR3 DNA is TGTGCCAGCAGCCCTACCCTAGACGGTAACACCATATATTTT. Protein: CASSPTLDGNTIYF.

V is TRBV5-4 and J is TRBJ1-5; D is perhaps TRBD1 (6 bases). CDR1 SGHNT and CDR2 YYREEE come from the germline V gene (reference sequence). V was cut by 4 bases and J by 4 bases, with 15 bases left in between. This CDR3 has 15 amino acids. CDR3 sequence: CASSRGGGLNQPQHF. The CDR3 region has the DNA TGTGCCAGCAGCCGCGGGGGGGGGCTTAATCAGCCCCAGCATTTT.

A few counts support this clone. The rearrangement joins TRBV5-6 to TRBJ1-4; D is unresolved. V was pared by 0 bases and J by 11 bases, with 8 bases between. The CDR3 covers 12 residues. Germline V lookup: CDR1 SGHDT, CDR2 YYEEEE. CDR3 DNA: TGTGCCAGCAGCTTGGGTAGTCTTAAACTGTTTTTT. It codes for CASSLGSLKLFF.

This clone showed up just once. The chain couples TRBV5-3 to TRBJ2-1, with D possibly being TRBD1 (6 bases). TRBV5-3 is an open reading frame, and its role is uncertain. This CDR3 is 15 amino acids long. V lost 1 base, J lost 12 bases, and 20 bases lay in between. DNA of the CDR3: TGTGCCAGAAGCTTGCGATCTTGGGCCAAAGGGGGGCAGTTCTTC. This translates into CARSLRSWAKGGQFF.

The gene calls are TRBV9 and TRBJ2-3; weak D call: TRBD2 (6 bases). The CDR3 totals 15 residues. CDR1 SGDLS and CDR2 YYNGEE come from the germline V gene. Trimming stripped 4 bases from V and 4 bases from J, with 16 bases between. The CDR3 nucleotides are TGTGCCAGCAGCCTGGGGGGACTTTCTGCAGATACGCAGTATTTT. Residues: CASSLGGLSADTQYF. Together with reference TRBV9 and TRBJ2-3, the CDR3 gives the full variable domain: DSGVTQTPKHLITATGQRVTLRCSPRSGDLSVYWYQQSLDQGLQFLIQYYNGEERAKGNILERFSAQQFPDLHSELNLSSLELGDSALYFCASSLGGLSADTQYFGPGTRLTVL.

This clone showed up just once. The chain couples TRBV6-1 to TRBJ1-2; a possible D gene is TRBD1 (5 bases). Germline V gives CDR1 MNHNS, CDR2 SASEGT. V was cut by 1 base and J by 4 bases, with 13 bases left in between. This CDR3 is 15 amino acids long. The CDR3 is CASSEGAGRGYGYTF. In nucleotides, the CDR3 is TGTGCCAGCAGTGAAGGAGCAGGGAGGGGCTATGGCTACACCTTC.